The sequence of this TCR beta chain was determined in a study of blood T cell repertoires in COVID-19. Study summary: Collection of acute and convalescent COVID-19 samples took place in the United States, Italy and Spain. Nucleic acid was either cDNA or gDNA, and it came from T cells, B-cell-depleted T cells, or PBMCs.

The CDR3 is 16 amino acids. V was trimmed by 3 bases and J by 5 bases, leaving 20 bases between them. The germline V gene has CDR1 SGHKS and CDR2 YYEKEE (reference sequence). A few counts support this clone. Original analysis: Counts of nucleated cells, estimated from reference gene primer amplification, were obtained. The assay was immunoSEQ multiplex PCR, and TCRdb's table has in-frame clones only and misses some. The V and J calls and clone size were taken over from that table, and D and trimming were inferred from the DNA. Of 30,000 to 45,000 clones in the sample, 60% to 85% were seen once. J is TRBJ2-5 and V is TRBV5-5; no clear D gene. The sample taken for sequencing was peripheral blood. The TCR was taken from a man in his 60s with active COVID-19. The chain's CDR3 is CASSSRVLSVSETQYF. The CDR3 bases are TGTGCCAGCAGCTCCCGGGTCCTGTCGGTTTCCGAGACCCAGTACTTC.